Listed here are 17 T cell receptor beta chains from one sample, sequenced in a study of blood T cell repertoires in COVID-19. The assay was immunoSEQ multiplex PCR, and TCRdb's table has in-frame clones only and misses some. This table has about 40,000 clones, more than 60% appearing once. Sequenced sample: peripheral blood. These receptors all come from a woman aged 70-85 years with acute or convalescent COVID-19.

The chain links TRBV7-2 to TRBJ1-5; 11 bases map to TRBD1. The CDR3 runs to 15 residues. V trimming: 4 bases; J trimming: 7 bases; junction bases outside the gene matches: 6. The germline gives CDR1 SGHTA, CDR2 FQGNSA. The CDR3 bases are TGTGCCAGCAGCTCAAGGACAGGGGGCGTGCAGCCCCAGCATTTT. Amino acid sequence: CASSSRTGGVQPQHF.

This chain connects TRBV11-2 to TRBJ1-2; the match to TRBD1 covers 7 bases. CDR1 is SGHAT and CDR2 is FQNNGV in the germline V gene. J gave up 4 bases and V 1 base, and 6 bases lay outside the gene matches. This CDR3 has 15 residues. The CDR3 region is CASSLGVDRVYGYTF. CDR3 in DNA: TGTGCCAGCAGCTTAGGAGTCGACAGGGTCTATGGCTACACCTTC.

This clone was seen just once. At one end the junction does not follow the germline gene, possibly because of a read error. The chain joins TRBV3-1 (or the pseudogene TRBV3-2) to TRBJ2-2; 9 nucleotides line up with TRBD2. This CDR3 is 16 amino acids long. Per germline, CDR1 LGHDT and CDR2 YNNKEL (reference sequence). CDR3 in DNA: TGTGCCAGCAGTCAAGTTGGGACTAGCCGGACCGGGGAGCTGTTTTTT. Its protein is CASSQVGTSRTGELFF.

The rearrangement uses TRBV19 and TRBJ2-5, with 9 bases lining up with TRBD1. There are 14 residues in the CDR3. Trimming took 5 bases from V and 4 from J; bases not matched to a gene: 5. CDR1 LNHDA and CDR2 SQIVND come from the germline V gene (reference sequence). This chain's CDR3 is CASSAQGARETQYF. For the CDR3, the DNA is TGTGCCAGTAGTGCACAGGGGGCGCGAGAGACCCAGTACTTC. Full variable domain (remainder filled in from reference TRBV19 and TRBJ2-5): DGGITQSPKYLFRKEGQNVTLSCEQNLNHDAMYWYRQDPGQGLRLIYYSQIVNDFQKGDIAEGYSVSREKKESFPLTVTSAQKNPTAFYLCASSAQGARETQYFGPGTRLLVL.

The V gene is TRBV10-3, the J gene TRBJ2-2; weak D call: TRBD1 (5 bases). Germline values: CDR1 ENHRY, CDR2 SYGVKD. This CDR3 contains 17 residues. V was clipped by 1 base and J by 0 bases, with 12 bases between them. The CDR3 nucleotides read TGTGCCATCAGTGAGTTCGACAGCCTCGCGAACACCGGGGAGCTGTTTTTT. Its protein is CAISEFDSLANTGELFF.

This chain uses TRBV7-3 with TRBJ2-3; 8 bases align to TRBD2. Trimming at V came to 5 bases and at J to 6 bases, leaving 7 bases not matched to a gene. This CDR3 is built from 14 residues. Germline CDR1 is SGHTA and CDR2 is FQGTGA. The CDR3, as DNA: TGTGCCAGCAGCGGCGGGGGGCCGGTGGATACGCAGTATTTT. It encodes CASSGGGPVDTQYF.

The V and J genes are TRBV28 and TRBJ2-7; 10 positions agree with TRBD2. CDR3 size: 14 residues. J lost 3 bases, V lost 6 bases, and 5 bases had no gene match. CDR1 and CDR2 (germline): MDHEN, SYDVKM. The CDR3 DNA reads as TGTGCCAGCAGGGCTAGCGGGGGAGGCTACGAGCAGTACTTC. This gives the protein CASRASGGGYEQYF. Together with reference TRBV28 and TRBJ2-7, the CDR3 gives the full variable domain: DVKVTQSSRYLVKRTGEKVFLECVQDMDHENMFWYRQDPGLGLRLIYFSYDVKMKEKGDIPEGYSVSREKKERFSLILESASTNQTSMYLCASRASGGGYEQYFGPGTRLTVT.

The gene calls are TRBV5-1 and TRBJ1-1, with 7 bases matching TRBD1. Germline CDR1 reads SGHRS; CDR2 reads YFSETQ. With V trimmed by 2 bases and J by 2 bases, 6 bases remained unmatched. The CDR3 extends over 15 amino acids. This CDR3 is CASSLLQGSNTEAFF. DNA of the CDR3: TGCGCCAGCAGCTTACTACAGGGGAGTAACACTGAAGCTTTCTTT.

The rearrangement uses TRBV6-5 and TRBJ2-7; possibly TRBD2 for D (5 bases). With 8 bases removed from V and 7 bases from J, the gap between germline ends came to 12 bases. Germline CDR1 MNHEY, CDR2 SVGAGI. CDR3 size: 11 residues. The CDR3 DNA reads as TGTGCCAGCGGGGAGTTGGGAGAGCAGTACTTC. The encoded protein is CASGELGEQYF.

This chain connects TRBV6-5 to TRBJ1-4, with D possibly being TRBD1 (6 bases). There are 14 residues in the CDR3. V was trimmed by 6 bases and J by 8 bases, leaving 16 bases between them. Per germline, CDR1 MNHEY and CDR2 SVGAGI. The CDR3 sequence: CASRIQGSLEKLFF. CDR3 bases: TGTGCCAGCAGGATACAGGGTAGTTTGGAAAAACTGTTTTTT.

J is TRBJ2-7 and V is TRBV10-2; 9 positions match TRBD1. Losses at the gene ends were 6 bases for V and 1 base for J; bases not matched to a gene: 10. Germline V gene data show CDR1 as WSHSY and CDR2 as SAAADI. This CDR3 has 16 amino acids. The CDR3 DNA sequence: TGCGCCAGCAGGTTGGGGACAGGGACTCTTTCCTACGAGCAGTACTTC. Its translation is CASRLGTGTLSYEQYF.

The count of this clone is one. The V and J genes are TRBV7-2 and TRBJ2-7; TRBD1 matches 10 bases. Per the germline V gene, CDR1 is SGHTA and CDR2 is FQGNSA. The CDR3 length is 15 residues. J gave up 3 bases and V 0 bases, and 2 bases lay outside the gene matches. The CDR3 DNA is TGTGCCAGCAGCTTAGCCCGGGACAGGGGCTACGAGCAGTACTTC. Protein: CASSLARDRGYEQYF. The entire variable domain, with the rest obtained from reference TRBV7-2 and TRBJ2-7, is as follows: GAGVSQSPSNKVTEKGKDVELRCDPISGHTALYWYRQSLGQGLEFLIYFQGNSAPDKSGLPSDRFSAERTGGSVSTLTIQRTQQEDSAVYLCASSLARDRGYEQYFGPGTRLTVT.

The chain links TRBV5-3 to TRBJ2-1; TRBD2 matches at 13 bases. TRBV5-3 is labeled an ORF, and its function is uncertain. The V and J ends lost 5 bases and 5 bases, in that order; junction bases with no gene match: 10. This CDR3 comprises 17 residues. Here the CDR3 reads CARSYGTSGVKDNEQFF. The CDR3 DNA reads as TGTGCCAGAAGTTATGGGACTAGCGGGGTAAAGGACAATGAGCAGTTCTTC.

CDR3 amino acids: CASSLRGGQNSPLHF. CDR3 in DNA: TGTGCCAGCAGCTTAAGAGGGGGCCAAAATTCACCCCTCCACTTT. The J gene is TRBJ1-6, the V gene TRBV7-9; 7 bases match TRBD1. The V segment lost 2 bases and the J segment 7 bases; nucleotides outside the gene matches: 5. Germline-derived CDR1 and CDR2 are SEHNR and FQNEAQ (reference sequence). The CDR3 is 15 amino acids.

This clone was counted a single time. V is TRBV5-4 and J is TRBJ2-2; 8 positions match TRBD1. The germline V gene has CDR1 SGHNT and CDR2 YYREEE (reference sequence). The CDR3 is made up of 17 amino acids. Trimming removed 4 bases from V and 1 base from J; junction bases left unmatched: 9. The CDR3 nucleotides are TGTGCCAGCAGCCCCCTCCCGACAGGGGAGAACACCGGGGAGCTGTTTTTT. Translating gives CASSPLPTGENTGELFF. Full variable domain (rest looked up from reference TRBV5-4 and TRBJ2-2): ETGVTQSPTHLIKTRGQQVTLRCSSQSGHNTVSWYQQALGQGPQFIFQYYREEENGRGNFPPRFSGLQFPNYSSELNVNALELDDSALYLCASSPLPTGENTGELFFGEGSRLTVL.

V is TRBV28 and J is TRBJ1-3, with D uncertain. Trimming shortened V by 3 bases and J by 0 bases, and 9 bases separated the two germline ends. Germline CDR1 and CDR2: MDHEN and SYDVKM. The CDR3 is made up of 15 amino acids. The CDR3 sequence: CASSFGPISGNTIYF. The CDR3 bases are TGTGCCAGCAGTTTTGGGCCGATCTCTGGAAACACCATATATTTT. Full variable domain (missing parts from reference TRBV28 and TRBJ1-3): DVKVTQSSRYLVKRTGEKVFLECVQDMDHENMFWYRQDPGLGLRLIYFSYDVKMKEKGDIPEGYSVSREKKERFSLILESASTNQTSMYLCASSFGPISGNTIYFGEGSWLTVV.

The V gene is TRBV3-1 (or the pseudogene TRBV3-2), the J gene TRBJ2-2; TRBD2 matches 9 bases. This CDR3 has 16 amino acids. V shed 5 bases and J 5 bases; nucleotides not matched to a gene: 9. Germline loops: CDR1 LGHDT, CDR2 YNNKEL (reference sequence). The CDR3 is CASSVSGGRVTGELFF. The CDR3 DNA reads as TGTGCCAGCAGCGTCTCGGGCGGGAGGGTTACCGGGGAGCTGTTTTTT.